What follows are 9 T cell receptor beta chains derived from one specimen sequenced in a study of cytomegalovirus exposure and HLA in healthy donors. Using immunoSEQ multiplex PCR, the repertoire was profiled, and TCRdb retains in-frame clones only, with some absent. The sample carries under 75,000 clones, about 85% recorded once. Specimen: PBMCs. These receptors were obtained from a man under 40 in good health and CMV-seronegative.

The rearrangement joins TRBV6-5 to TRBJ1-3, with TRBD1 matching over 7 bases. Germline CDR1 is MNHEY and CDR2 is SVGAGI. V was pared by 6 bases and J by 6 bases, with 8 bases of the junction left unmatched. The length of the CDR3 is 14 residues. The chain's CDR3 is CASRGDRVVNTIYF. The CDR3 nucleotides read TGTGCCAGCAGAGGTGACAGGGTAGTAAACACCATATATTTT.

The chain combines TRBV6-5 with TRBJ2-3; D uncertain. Trimming took 3 bases from V and 5 from J, leaving 15 bases between them. CDR1 is MNHEY, CDR2 SVGAGI, per germline. The CDR3 is 15 amino acids. DNA of the CDR3: TGTGCCAGCAGTTATTTCGCCTTTGGCGGAGATACGCAGTATTTT. This translates into CASSYFAFGGDTQYF.

The chain couples TRBV28 to TRBJ1-5; no firm D call. Germline CDR1 MDHEN, CDR2 SYDVKM. V dropped 2 bases and J dropped 4 bases, with 6 bases sitting between them. The CDR3 is made up of 13 amino acids. The CDR3: CASSLDSNQPQHF. CDR3 in DNA: TGTGCCAGCAGTTTAGACTCTAATCAGCCCCAGCATTTT.

This clone was counted only a few times. This CDR3 reads CASSYLGQVLETQYF. CDR3 coding DNA: TGTGCCAGCAGTTACTTAGGACAAGTCCTTGAGACCCAGTACTTC. The rearrangement links TRBV6-5 to TRBJ2-5, with D perhaps TRBD1 (5 bases). The V gene lost 1 base and the J gene lost 5 bases, with 14 bases spanning the gap. Per the germline V gene, CDR1 is MNHEY and CDR2 is SVGAGI. The CDR3 loop spans 15 amino acids.

The chain recombines TRBV6-5 with TRBJ1-1, with a possible D match to TRBD1 (5 bases). This CDR3 is 14 amino acids long. The germline gives CDR1 MNHEY, CDR2 SVGAGI. V was cut by 4 bases and J by 5 bases, with 14 bases left in between. CDR3 DNA sequence: TGTGCCAGCAGTTCACGGGGGGGGTGGACTGAAGCTTTCTTT. This translates into CASSSRGGWTEAFF.

The chain uses TRBV27 and TRBJ2-1, with 9 bases matching TRBD2. Germline CDR1 reads MNHEY; CDR2 reads SMNVEV (reference sequence). This CDR3 spans 21 amino acids. The V and J ends lost 6 bases and 1 base, in that order; junction bases with no gene match: 22. This CDR3 reads CASSPWATGASGKSSYNEQFF. DNA for the CDR3: TGTGCCAGCAGCCCCTGGGCCACCGGGGCTAGCGGGAAGTCATCCTACAATGAGCAGTTCTTC.

V gene TRBV5-1 combines with J gene TRBJ2-7, with unresolved D. The germline V and J ends were trimmed by 0 bases and 4 bases, with 8 bases remaining between them. The CDR3 runs to 13 residues. CDR1 is SGHRS, CDR2 YFSETQ, per germline. CDR3 sequence reads: CASSLDRPYEQYV. The DNA for the CDR3 is TGCGCCAGCAGCTTGGACAGACCTTACGAGCAGTACGTC.

V and J are TRBV2 and TRBJ1-5; TRBD1 is a possible D gene (5 bases). This CDR3 region has 14 residues. Trimming took 3 bases from V and 0 from J, leaving 6 bases between them. Per the germline V gene, CDR1 is SNHLY and CDR2 is FYNNEI. The CDR3 DNA follows: TGTGCCAGCAGTGATCAGGGTAGCAATCAGCCCCAGCATTTT. Its translation is CASSDQGSNQPQHF.

This clone was found once. This chain joins TRBV9 and TRBJ2-5, with TRBD1 as a possible D gene (5 bases). V dropped 2 bases and J dropped 1 base, with 6 bases sitting between them. CDR3 length: 13 residues. Germline assignment: CDR1 SGDLS and CDR2 YYNGEE. CDR3 loop: CASSVDIQETQYF. Written as DNA, the CDR3 is TGTGCCAGCAGCGTGGACATCCAAGAGACCCAGTACTTC.